This paragraph reports one T cell receptor (beta chain). V dropped 3 bases and J dropped 4 bases, with 12 bases sitting between them. The CDR3 has 14 residues. CDR1 KGHSH and CDR2 LQKENI come from the germline V gene. This entry belongs to a study of blood T cell repertoires in COVID-19. The data were produced by immunoSEQ multiplex PCR, yet TCRdb's version contains in-frame clones alone and is incomplete. The sample has around 80,000 clones, about 82% seen once. The TCR sequence derives from a woman aged 80 or over with acute or convalescent COVID-19. Sample: peripheral blood. The chain recombines TRBV18 with TRBJ2-5; D unresolved. CDR3 nucleotide sequence: TGTGCCAGCTCACCCGCCCTGGCTTCAGAGACCCAGTACTTC. Translation: CASSPALASETQYF. The full variable domain, with the rest looked up from reference TRBV18 and TRBJ2-5, is NAGVMQNPRHLVRRRGQEARLRCSPMKGHSHVYWYRQLPEEGLKFMVYLQKENIIDESGMPKERFSAEFPKEGPSILRIQQVVRGDSAAYFCASSPALASETQYFGPGTRLLVL.